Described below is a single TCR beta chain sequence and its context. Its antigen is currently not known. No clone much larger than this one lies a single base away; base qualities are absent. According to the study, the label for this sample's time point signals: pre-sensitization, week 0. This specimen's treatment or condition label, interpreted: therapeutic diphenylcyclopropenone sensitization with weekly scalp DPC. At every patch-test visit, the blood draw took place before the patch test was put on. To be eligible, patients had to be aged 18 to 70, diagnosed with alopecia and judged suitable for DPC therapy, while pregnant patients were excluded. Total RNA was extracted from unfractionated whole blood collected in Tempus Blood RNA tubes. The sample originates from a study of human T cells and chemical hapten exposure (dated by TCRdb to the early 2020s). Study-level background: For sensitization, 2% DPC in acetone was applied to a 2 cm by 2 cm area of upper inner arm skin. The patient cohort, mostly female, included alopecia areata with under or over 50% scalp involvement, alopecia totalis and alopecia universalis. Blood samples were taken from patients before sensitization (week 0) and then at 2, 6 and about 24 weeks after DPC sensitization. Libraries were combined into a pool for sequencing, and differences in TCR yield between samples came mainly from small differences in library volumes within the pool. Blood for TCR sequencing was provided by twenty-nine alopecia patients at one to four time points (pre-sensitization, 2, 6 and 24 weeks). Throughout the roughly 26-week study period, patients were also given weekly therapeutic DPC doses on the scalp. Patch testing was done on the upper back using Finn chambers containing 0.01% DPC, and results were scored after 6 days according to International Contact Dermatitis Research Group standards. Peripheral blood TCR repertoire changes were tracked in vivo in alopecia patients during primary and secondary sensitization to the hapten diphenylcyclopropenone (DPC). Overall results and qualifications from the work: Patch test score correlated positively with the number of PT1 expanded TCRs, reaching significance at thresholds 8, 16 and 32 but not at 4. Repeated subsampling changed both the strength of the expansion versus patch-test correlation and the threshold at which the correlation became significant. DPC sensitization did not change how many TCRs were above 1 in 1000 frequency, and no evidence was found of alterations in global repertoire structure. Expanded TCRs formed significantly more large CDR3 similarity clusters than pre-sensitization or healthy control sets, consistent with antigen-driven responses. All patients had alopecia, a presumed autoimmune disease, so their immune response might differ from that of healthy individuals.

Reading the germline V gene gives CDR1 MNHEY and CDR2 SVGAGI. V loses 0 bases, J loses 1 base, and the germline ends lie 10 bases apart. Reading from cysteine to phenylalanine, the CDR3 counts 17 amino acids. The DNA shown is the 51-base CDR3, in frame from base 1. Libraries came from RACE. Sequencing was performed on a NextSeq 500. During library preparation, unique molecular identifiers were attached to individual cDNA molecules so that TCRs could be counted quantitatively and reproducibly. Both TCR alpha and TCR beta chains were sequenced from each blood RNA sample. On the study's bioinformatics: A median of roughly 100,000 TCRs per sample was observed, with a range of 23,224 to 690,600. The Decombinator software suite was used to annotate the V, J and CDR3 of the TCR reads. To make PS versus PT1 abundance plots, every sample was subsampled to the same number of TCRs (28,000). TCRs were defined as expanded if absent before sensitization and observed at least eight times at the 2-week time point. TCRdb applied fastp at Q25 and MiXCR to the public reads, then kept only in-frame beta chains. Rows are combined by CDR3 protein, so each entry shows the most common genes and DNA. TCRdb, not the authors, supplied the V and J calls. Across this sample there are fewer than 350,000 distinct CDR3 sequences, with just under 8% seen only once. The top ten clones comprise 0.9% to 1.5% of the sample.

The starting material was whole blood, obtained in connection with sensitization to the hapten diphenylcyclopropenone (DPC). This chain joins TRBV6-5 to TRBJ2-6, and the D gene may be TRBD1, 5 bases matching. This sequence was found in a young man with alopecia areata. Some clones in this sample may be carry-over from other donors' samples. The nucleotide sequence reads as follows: TGTGCCAGCAGTTACTCGGGGCCCGAATCTGGGGCCAACGTCCTGACTTTC. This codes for CASSYSGPESGANVLTF.